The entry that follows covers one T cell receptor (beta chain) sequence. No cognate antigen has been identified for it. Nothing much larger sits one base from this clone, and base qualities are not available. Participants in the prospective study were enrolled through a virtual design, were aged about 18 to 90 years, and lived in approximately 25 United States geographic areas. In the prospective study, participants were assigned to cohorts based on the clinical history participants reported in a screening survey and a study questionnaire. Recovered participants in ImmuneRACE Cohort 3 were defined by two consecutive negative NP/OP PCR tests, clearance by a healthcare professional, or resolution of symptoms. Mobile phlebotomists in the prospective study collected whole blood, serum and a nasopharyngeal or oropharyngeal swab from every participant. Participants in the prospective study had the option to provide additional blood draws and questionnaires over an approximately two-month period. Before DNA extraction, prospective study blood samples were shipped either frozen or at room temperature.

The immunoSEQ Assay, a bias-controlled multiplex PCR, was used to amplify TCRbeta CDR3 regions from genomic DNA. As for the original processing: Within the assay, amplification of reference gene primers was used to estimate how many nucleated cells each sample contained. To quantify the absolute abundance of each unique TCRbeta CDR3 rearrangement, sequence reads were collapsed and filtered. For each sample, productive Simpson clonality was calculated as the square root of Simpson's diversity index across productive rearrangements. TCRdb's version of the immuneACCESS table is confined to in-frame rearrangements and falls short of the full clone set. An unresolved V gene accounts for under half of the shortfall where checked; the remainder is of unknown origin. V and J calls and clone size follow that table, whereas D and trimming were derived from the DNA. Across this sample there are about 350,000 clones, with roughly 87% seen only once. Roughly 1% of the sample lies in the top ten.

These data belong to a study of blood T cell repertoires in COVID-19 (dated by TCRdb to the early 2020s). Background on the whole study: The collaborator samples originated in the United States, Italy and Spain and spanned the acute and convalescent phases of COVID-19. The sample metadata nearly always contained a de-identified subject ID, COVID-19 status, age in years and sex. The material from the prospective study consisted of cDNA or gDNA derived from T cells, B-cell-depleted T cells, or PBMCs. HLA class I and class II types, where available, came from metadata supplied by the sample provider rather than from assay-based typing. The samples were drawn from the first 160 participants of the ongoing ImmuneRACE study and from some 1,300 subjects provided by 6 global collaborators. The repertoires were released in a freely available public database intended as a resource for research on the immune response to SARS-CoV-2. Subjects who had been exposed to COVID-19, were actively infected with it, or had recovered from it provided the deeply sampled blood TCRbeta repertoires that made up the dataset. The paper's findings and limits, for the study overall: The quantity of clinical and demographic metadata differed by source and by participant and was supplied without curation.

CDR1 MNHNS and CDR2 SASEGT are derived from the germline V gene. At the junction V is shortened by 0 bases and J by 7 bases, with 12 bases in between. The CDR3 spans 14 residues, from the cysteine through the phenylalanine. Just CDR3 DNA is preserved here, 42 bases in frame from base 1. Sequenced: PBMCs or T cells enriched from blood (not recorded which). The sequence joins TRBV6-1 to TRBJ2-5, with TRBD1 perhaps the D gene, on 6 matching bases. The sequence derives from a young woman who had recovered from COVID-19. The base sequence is TGTGCCAGCAGTGAAGCGACAGGCGAGTGGACCCAGTACTTC. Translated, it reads CASSEATGEWTQYF.